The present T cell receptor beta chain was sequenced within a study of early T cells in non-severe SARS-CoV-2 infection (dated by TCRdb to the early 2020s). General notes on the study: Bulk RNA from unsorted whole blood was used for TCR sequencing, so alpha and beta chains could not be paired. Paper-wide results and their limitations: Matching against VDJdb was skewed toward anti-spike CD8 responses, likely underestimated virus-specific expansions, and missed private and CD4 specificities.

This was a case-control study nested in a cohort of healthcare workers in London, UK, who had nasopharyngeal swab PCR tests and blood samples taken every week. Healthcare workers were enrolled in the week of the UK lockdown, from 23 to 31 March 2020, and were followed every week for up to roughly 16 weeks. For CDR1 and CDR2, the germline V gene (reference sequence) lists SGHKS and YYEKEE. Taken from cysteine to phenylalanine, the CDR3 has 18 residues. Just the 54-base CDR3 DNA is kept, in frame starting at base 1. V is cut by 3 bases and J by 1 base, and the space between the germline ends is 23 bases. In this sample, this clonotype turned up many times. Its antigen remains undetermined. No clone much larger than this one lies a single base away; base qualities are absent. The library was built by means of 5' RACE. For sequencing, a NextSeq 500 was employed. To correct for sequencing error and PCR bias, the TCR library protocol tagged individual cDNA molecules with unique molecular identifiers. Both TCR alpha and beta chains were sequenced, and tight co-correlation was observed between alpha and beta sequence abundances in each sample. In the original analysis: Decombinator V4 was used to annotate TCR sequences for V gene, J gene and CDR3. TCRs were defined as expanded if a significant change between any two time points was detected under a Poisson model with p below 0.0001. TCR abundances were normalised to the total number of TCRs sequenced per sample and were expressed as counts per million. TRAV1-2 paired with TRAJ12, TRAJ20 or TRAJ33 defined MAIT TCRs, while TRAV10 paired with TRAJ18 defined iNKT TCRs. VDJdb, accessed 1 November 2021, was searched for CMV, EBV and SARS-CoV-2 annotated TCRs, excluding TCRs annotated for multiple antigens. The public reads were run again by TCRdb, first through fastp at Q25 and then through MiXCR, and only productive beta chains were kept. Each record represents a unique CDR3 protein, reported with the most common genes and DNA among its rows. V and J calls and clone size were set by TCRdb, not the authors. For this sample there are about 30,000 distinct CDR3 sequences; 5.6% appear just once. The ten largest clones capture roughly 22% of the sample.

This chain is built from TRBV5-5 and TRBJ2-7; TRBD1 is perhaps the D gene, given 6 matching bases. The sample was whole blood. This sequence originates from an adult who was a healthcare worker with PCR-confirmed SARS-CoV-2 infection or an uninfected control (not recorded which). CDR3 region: CASSWDLQGPPTSYEQYF. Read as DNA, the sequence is TGTGCCAGCAGCTGGGACCTACAGGGTCCCCCTACTTCCTACGAGCAGTACTTC.